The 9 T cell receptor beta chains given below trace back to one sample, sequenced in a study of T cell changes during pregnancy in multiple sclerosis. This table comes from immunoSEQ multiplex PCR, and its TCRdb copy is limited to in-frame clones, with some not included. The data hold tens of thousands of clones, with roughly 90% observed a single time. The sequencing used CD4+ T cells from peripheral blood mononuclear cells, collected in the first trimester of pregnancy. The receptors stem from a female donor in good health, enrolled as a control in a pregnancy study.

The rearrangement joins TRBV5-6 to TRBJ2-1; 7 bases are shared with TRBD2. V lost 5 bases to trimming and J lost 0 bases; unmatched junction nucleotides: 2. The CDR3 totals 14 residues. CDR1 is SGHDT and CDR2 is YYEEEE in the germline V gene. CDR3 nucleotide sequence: TGTGCCAGCAGACGCGGGGGCTCCTACAATGAGCAGTTCTTC. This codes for CASRRGGSYNEQFF. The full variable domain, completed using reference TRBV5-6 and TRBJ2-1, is DAGVTQSPTHLIKTRGQQVTLRCSPKSGHDTVSWYQQALGQGPQFIFQYYEEEERQRGNFPDRFSGHQFPNYSSELNVNALLLGDSALYLCASRRGGSYNEQFFGPGTRLTVL.

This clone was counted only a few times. The chain's CDR3 is CASSQFRGGFNNEQFF. The CDR3 DNA reads as TGTGCCAGCAGCCAATTTCGGGGGGGATTTAACAATGAGCAGTTCTTC. J is TRBJ2-1 and V is TRBV14; 8 bases are shared with TRBD2. The trim removed 2 bases at V and 5 bases at J, leaving 8 bases unmatched. Germline lookup yields CDR1 SGHDN and CDR2 FVKESK. The CDR3 totals 16 residues.

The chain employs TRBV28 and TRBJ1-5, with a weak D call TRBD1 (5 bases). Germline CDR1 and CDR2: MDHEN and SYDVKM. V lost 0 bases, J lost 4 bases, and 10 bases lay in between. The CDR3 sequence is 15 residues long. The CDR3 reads CASSLWRQGNQPQHF. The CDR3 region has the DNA TGTGCCAGCAGTTTATGGCGGCAGGGTAATCAGCCCCAGCATTTT.

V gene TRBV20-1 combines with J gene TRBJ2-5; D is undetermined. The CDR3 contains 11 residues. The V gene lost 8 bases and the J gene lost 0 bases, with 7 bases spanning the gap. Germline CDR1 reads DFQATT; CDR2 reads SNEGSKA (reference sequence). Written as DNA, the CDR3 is TGCAGTTATAGCAACCAAGAGACCCAGTACTTC. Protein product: CSYSNQETQYF.

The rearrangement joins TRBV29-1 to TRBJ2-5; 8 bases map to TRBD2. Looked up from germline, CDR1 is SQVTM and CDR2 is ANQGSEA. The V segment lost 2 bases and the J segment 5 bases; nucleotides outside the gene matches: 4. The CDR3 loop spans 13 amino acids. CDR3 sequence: CSVEMGLEETQYF. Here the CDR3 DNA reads TGCAGCGTTGAAATGGGACTAGAGGAGACCCAGTACTTC.

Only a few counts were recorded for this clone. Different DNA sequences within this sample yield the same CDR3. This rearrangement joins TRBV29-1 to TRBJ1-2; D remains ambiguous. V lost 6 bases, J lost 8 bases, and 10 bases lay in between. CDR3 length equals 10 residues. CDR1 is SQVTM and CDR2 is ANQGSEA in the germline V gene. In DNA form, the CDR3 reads TGCAGCGTGGAGACGGGGGGCTACACCTTC. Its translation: CSVETGGYTF.

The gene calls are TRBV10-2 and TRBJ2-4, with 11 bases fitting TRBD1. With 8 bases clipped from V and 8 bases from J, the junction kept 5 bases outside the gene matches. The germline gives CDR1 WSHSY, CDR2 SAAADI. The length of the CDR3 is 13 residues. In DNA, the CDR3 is TGCGCCAGCGGAGGACAGGGGGCGGACATTCAGTACTTC. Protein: CASGGQGADIQYF.

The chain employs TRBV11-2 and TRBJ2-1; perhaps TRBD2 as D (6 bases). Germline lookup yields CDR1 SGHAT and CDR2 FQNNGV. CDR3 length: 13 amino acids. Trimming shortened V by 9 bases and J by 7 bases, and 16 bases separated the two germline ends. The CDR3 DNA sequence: TGTGCCAGTTCGTCCGTGGGAGGTAATGAGCAGTTCTTC. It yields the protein CASSSVGGNEQFF.

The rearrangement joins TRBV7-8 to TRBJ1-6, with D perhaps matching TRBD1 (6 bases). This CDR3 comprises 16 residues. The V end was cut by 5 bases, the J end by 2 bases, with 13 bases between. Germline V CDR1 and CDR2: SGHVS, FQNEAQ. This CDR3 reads CASSPYRVPYNSPLHF. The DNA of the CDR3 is TGTGCCAGCAGCCCGTACAGGGTACCCTATAATTCACCCCTCCACTTT.